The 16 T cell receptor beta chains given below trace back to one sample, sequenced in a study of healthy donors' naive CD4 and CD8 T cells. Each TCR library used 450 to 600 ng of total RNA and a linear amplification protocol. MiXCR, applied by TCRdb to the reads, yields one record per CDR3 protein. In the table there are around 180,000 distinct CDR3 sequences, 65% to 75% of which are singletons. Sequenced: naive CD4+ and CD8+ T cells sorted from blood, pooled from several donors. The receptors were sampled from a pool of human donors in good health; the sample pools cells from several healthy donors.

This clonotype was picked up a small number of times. For the CDR3, the DNA is TGTGCCAGCAGTTTATCTTCCAGGGACTACGAGCAGTACTTC. It codes for CASSLSSRDYEQYF. The rearrangement links TRBV27 to TRBJ2-7; the D gene is possibly TRBD1 (5 bases). Germline assignment: CDR1 MNHEY and CDR2 SMNVEV (reference sequence). This CDR3 has 14 residues. The ends were cut back, 0 bases at V and 3 bases at J, with 9 bases in the middle.

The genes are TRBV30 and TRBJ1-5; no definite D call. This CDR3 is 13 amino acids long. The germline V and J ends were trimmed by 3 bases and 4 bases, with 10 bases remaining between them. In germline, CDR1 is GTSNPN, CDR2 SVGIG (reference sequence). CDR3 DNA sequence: TGTGCCTGGAGCTTCGGACCTAATCAGCCCCAGCATTTT. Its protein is CAWSFGPNQPQHF.

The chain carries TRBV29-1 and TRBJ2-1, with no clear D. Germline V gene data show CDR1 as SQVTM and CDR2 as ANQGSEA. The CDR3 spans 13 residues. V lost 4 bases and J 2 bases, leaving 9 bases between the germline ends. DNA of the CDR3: TGCAGCGTTGCTCTCGGACCCTACAATGAGCAGTTCTTC. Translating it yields CSVALGPYNEQFF.

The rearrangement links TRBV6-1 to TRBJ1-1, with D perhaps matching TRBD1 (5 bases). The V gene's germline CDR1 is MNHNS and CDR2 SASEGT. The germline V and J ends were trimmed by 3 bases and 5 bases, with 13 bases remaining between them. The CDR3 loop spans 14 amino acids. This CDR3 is CASSDRVYRTEAFF. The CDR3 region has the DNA TGTGCCAGCAGTGACAGGGTTTATAGGACTGAAGCTTTCTTT.

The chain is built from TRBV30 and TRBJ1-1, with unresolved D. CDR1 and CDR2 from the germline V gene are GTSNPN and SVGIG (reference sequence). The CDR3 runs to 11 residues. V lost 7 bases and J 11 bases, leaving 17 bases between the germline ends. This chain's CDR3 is CAFYLNGHAFF. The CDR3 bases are TGTGCCTTCTACCTCAACGGGCACGCTTTCTTT.

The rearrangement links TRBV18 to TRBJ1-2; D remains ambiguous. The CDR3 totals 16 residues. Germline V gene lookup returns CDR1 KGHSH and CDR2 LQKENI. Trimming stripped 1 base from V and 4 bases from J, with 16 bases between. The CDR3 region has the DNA TGTGCCAGCTCACCACTTTTAGAAAACCTGGGCTATGGCTACACCTTC. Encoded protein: CASSPLLENLGYGYTF. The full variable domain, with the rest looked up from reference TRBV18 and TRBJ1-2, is NAGVMQNPRHLVRRRGQEARLRCSPMKGHSHVYWYRQLPEEGLKFMVYLQKENIIDESGMPKERFSAEFPKEGPSILRIQQVVRGDSAAYFCASSPLLENLGYGYTFGSGTRLTVV.

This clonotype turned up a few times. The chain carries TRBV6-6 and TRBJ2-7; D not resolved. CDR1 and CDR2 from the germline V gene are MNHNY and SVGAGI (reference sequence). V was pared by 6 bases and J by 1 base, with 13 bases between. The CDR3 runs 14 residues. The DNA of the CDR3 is TGTGCCAGCAGCCACGGGCGTCAGTCCTACGAGCAGTACTTC. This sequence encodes CASSHGRQSYEQYF.

CDR3 sequence reads: CSVGQWTSGRQETQYF. The CDR3 DNA reads TGCAGCGTCGGCCAATGGACTAGCGGGCGCCAAGAGACCCAGTACTTC. The rearrangement uses TRBV29-1 and TRBJ2-5, with 11 positions matching TRBD2. Germline CDR1 SQVTM, CDR2 ANQGSEA. The length of the CDR3 is 16 residues. J was trimmed by 1 base and V by 6 bases; bases with no gene match: 10.

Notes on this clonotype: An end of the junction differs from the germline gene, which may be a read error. CDR3 DNA sequence: TGTGCCGGCAGCCCTCGGACAGGCTCCTACAATGAGCAGTTCTTC. Protein product: CAGSPRTGSYNEQFF. The J gene is TRBJ2-1, the V gene TRBV13, with 7 bases lining up with TRBD1. Germline CDR1 PRHDT, CDR2 FYEKMQ (reference sequence). The CDR3 extends over 15 amino acids.

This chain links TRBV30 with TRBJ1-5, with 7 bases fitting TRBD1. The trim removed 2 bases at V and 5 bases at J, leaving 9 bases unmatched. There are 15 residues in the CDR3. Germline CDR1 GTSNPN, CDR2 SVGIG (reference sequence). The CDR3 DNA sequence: TGTGCCTGGAGTAGCGGGCAGGGGGGCGATCAGCCCCAGCATTTT. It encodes CAWSSGQGGDQPQHF.

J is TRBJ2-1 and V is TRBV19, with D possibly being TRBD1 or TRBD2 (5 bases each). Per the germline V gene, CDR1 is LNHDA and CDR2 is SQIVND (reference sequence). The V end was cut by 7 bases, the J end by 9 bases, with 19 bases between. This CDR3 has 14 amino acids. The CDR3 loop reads CASTLQGAVGEQFF. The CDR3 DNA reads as TGTGCCAGTACCCTCCAGGGAGCGGTCGGTGAGCAGTTCTTC.

CDR3 loop: CASSYSTGSGYGYTF. The CDR3 DNA follows: TGTGCCAGCAGTTACTCGACAGGGTCGGGGTATGGCTACACCTTC. This rearrangement joins TRBV6-5 to TRBJ1-2, with 7 bases fitting TRBD1. Germline loops: CDR1 MNHEY, CDR2 SVGAGI. The V gene end was trimmed by 0 bases and the J gene end by 5 bases; junction bases not matched to a gene: 6. The CDR3 loop spans 15 amino acids.

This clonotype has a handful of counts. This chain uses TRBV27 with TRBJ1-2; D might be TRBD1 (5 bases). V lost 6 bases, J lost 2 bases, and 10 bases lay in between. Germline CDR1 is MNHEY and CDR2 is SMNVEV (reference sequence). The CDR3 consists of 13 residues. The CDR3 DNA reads TGTGCCAGCAGCCGCGACAGCAACTATGGCTACACCTTC. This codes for CASSRDSNYGYTF.

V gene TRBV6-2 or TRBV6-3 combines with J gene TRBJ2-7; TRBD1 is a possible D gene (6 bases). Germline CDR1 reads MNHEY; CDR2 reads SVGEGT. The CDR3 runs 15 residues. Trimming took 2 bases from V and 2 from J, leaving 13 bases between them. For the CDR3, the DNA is TGTGCCAGCAGTTACGCATACAGGGAAGCCTACGAGCAGTACTTC. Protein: CASSYAYREAYEQYF.

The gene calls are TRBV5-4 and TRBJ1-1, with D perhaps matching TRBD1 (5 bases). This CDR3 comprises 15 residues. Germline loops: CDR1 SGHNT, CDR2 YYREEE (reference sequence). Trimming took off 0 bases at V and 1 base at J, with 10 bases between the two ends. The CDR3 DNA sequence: TGTGCCAGCAGCTTGGGGTGGGGCGGGAACACTGAAGCTTTCTTT. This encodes CASSLGWGGNTEAFF.

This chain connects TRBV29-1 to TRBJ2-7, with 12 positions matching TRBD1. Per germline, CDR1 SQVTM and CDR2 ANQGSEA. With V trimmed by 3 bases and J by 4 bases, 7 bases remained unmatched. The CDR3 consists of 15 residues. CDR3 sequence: CSVDDSGQGAYEQYF. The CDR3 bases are TGCAGCGTTGATGATTCGGGACAGGGGGCTTACGAGCAGTACTTC.